This note documents a single T cell receptor beta chain sequence. At least ten counts were recorded for this clonotype. What this receptor recognizes is not known. No qualities accompany the bases; no much larger clone lies one base away. The entry originates in a study of T-cell reconstitution after alpha-beta-depleted transplantation in children (dated by TCRdb to about 2016). Concerning the study at large: Using TCR repertoire profiling, the study followed T-cell immune reconstitution in a quantitative way in children after TCRalphabeta/CD19-depleted allogeneic hematopoietic cell transplantation.

Relative to germline, V is 3 bases shorter and J is 2 bases shorter, with 14 bases between their ends. The cysteine opens and the phenylalanine closes a CDR3 of 15 amino acids. Here the CDR3 DNA is all that survives: 45 bases in frame from base 1. CDR1 MGHDK and CDR2 SYGVNS were looked up in the germline V gene. The library was generated by PCR. Sequencing was carried out with an Illumina HiSeq 2500. TCR libraries were prepared with molecular barcoding, using unique molecular identifiers to normalize TCRbeta repertoire quantification. TCRdb passed the public sequencing reads through fastp at Q25 and MiXCR, retaining productive beta sequences. Each CDR3 protein appears once, grouped with its most common genes and DNA. In this sample the table shows a few hundred thousand distinct CDR3 sequences, 10% of which occur a single time. Around 2.5% of the sample rests with the top ten.

This clonotype originated in a human donor who donated a stem cell graft to a child with acute lymphoblastic leukemia. This sample comprised PBMCs from the stem cell graft donor, obtained from the stem cell graft. The sequence joins TRBV25-1 to TRBJ2-7, with TRBD2 tentatively as D gene (6 bases match). The nucleotide sequence is given as TGTGCCAGCAGTGATCGATGGGGGGAAGCCTACGAGCAGTACTTC. Translated, it gives CASSDRWGEAYEQYF.